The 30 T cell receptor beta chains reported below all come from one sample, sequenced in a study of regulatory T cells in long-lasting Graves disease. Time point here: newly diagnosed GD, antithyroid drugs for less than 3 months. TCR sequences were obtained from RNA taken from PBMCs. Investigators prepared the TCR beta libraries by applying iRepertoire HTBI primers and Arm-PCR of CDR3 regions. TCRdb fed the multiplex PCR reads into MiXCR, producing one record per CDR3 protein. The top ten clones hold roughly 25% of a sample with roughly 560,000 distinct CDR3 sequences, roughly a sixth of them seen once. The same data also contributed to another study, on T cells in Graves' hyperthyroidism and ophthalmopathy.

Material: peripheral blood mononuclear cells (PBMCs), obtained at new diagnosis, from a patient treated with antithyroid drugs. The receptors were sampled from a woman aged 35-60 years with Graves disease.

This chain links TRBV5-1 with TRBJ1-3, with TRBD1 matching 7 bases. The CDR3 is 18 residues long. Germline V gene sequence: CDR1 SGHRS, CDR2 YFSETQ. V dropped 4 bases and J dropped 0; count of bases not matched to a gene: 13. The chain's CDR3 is CASSQTTTGHNSGNTIYF. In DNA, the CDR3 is TGCGCCAGCAGCCAGACGACGACAGGGCACAACTCTGGAAACACCATATATTTT.

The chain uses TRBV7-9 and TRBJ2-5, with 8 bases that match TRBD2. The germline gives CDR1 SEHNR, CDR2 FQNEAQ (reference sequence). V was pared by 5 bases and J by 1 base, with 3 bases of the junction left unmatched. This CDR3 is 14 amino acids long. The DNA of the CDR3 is TGTGCCAGCAGCCGCGGGACTAGCCAAGAGACCCAGTACTTC. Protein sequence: CASSRGTSQETQYF.

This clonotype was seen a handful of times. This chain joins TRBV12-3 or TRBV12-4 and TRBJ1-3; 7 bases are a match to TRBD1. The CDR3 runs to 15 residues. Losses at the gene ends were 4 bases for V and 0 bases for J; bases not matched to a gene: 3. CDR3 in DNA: TGTGCCAGCAGTTGGGGACAGTACTCTGGAAACACCATATATTTT. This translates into CASSWGQYSGNTIYF.

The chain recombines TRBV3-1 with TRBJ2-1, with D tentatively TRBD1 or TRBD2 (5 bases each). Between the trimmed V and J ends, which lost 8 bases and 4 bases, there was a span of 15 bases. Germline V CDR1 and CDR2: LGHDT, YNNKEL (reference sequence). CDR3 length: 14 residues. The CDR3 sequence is CASGPRDRYNEQFF. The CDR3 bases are TGTGCCAGCGGCCCGAGGGACCGTTACAATGAGCAGTTCTTC.

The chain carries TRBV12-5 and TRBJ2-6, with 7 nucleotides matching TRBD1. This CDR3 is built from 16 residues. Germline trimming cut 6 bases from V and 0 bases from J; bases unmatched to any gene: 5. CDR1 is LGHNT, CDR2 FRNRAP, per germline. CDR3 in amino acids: CASGQGVLSGANVLTF. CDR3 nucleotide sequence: TGTGCTAGTGGCCAGGGGGTCCTCTCTGGGGCCAACGTCCTGACTTTC.

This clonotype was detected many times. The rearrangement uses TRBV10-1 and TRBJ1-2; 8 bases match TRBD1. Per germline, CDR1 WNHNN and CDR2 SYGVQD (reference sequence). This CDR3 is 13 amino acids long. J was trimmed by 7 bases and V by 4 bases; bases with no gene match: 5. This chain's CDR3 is CASSADRAGGYTF. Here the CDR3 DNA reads TGCGCCAGCAGTGCGGACAGGGCAGGTGGCTACACCTTC.

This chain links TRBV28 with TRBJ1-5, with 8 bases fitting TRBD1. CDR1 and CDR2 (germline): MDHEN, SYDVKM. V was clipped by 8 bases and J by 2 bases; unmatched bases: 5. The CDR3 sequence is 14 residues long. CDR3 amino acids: CASRGQAGNQPQHF. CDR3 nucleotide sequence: TGTGCCAGCCGGGGACAGGCCGGCAATCAGCCCCAGCATTTT.

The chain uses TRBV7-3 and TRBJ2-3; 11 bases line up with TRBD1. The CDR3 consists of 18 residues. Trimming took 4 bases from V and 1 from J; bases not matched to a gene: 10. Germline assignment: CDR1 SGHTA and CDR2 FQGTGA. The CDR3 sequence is CASSSGQGARSGTDTQYF. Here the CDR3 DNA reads TGTGCCAGCAGCTCAGGACAGGGGGCGCGGAGTGGCACAGATACGCAGTATTTT.

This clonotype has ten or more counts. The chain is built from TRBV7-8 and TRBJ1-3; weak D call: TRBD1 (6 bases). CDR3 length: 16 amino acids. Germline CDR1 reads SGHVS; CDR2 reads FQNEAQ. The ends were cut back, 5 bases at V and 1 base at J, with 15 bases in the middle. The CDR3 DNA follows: TGTGCCAGCAGCCCCCCGAGGGGGGCTTCTGGAAACACCATATATTTT. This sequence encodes CASSPPRGASGNTIYF.

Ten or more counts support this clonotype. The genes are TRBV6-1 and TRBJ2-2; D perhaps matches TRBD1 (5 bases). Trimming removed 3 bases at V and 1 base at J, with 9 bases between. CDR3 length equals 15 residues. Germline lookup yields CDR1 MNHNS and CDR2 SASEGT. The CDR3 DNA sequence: TGTGCCAGCAGTGACAGGGCAGGGAACACCGGGGAGCTGTTTTTT. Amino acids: CASSDRAGNTGELFF.

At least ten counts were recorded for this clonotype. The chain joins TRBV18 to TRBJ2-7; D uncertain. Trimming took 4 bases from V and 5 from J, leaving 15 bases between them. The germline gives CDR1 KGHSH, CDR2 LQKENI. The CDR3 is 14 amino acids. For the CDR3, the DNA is TGTGCCAGCTCACGGCGTGGGCGCGGCGACGAGCAGTACTTC. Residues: CASSRRGRGDEQYF.

The CDR3: CSVFRGGITEAFF. The CDR3 nucleotides read TGCAGCGTCTTCAGAGGAGGGATCACTGAAGCTTTCTTT. The rearrangement links TRBV29-1 to TRBJ1-1; D not resolved. Trimming left V 6 bases short and J 4 bases short, with 15 bases between. The CDR3 loop spans 13 amino acids. The germline V gene has CDR1 SQVTM and CDR2 ANQGSEA.

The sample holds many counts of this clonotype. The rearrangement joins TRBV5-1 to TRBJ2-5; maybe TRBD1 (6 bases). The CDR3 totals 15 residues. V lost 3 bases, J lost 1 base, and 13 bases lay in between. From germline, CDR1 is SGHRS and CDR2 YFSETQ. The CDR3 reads CASSSVLGGQETQYF. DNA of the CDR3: TGCGCCAGCAGCTCCGTGCTAGGGGGCCAAGAGACCCAGTACTTC.

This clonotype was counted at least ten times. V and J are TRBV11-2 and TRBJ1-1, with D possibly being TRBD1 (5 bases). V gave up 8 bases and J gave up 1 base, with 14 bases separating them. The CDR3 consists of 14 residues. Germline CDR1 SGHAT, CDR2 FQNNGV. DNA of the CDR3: TGTGCCAGCGGCGGGCGAGGGACGAACACTGAAGCTTTCTTT. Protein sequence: CASGGRGTNTEAFF.

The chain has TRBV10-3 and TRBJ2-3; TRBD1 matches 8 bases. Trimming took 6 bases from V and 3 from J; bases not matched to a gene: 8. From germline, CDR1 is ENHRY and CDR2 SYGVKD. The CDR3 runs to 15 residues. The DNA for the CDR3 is TGTGCCATCAGGGAAGGACAGGGTAAGACAGATACGCAGTATTTT. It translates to CAIREGQGKTDTQYF.

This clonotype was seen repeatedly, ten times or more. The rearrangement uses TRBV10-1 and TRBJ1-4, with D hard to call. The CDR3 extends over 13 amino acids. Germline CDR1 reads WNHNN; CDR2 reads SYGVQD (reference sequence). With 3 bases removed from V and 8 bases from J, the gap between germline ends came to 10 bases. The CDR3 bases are TGCGCCAGCAGTGACCCCGAGGGAGAAAAACTGTTTTTT. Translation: CASSDPEGEKLFF.

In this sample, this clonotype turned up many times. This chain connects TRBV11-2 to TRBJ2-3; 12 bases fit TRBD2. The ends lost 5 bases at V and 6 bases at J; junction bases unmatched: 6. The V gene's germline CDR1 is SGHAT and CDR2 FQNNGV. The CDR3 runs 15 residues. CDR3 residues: CASSQTSGGLDTQYF. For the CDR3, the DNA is TGTGCCAGCAGCCAAACTAGCGGGGGGCTGGATACGCAGTATTTT.

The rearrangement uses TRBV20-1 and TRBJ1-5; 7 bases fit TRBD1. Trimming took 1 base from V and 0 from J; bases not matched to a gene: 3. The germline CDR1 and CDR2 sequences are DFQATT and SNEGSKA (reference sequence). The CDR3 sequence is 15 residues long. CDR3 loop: CSARVGTDSNQPQHF. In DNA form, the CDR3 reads TGCAGTGCTAGAGTAGGGACAGATAGCAATCAGCCCCAGCATTTT.

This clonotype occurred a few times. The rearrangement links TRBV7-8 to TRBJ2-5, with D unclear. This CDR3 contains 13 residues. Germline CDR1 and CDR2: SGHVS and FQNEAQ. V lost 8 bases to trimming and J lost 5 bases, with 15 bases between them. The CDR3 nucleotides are TGTGCCAGCCAACAGCCCCAAGTGGAGACCCAGTACTTC. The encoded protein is CASQQPQVETQYF.

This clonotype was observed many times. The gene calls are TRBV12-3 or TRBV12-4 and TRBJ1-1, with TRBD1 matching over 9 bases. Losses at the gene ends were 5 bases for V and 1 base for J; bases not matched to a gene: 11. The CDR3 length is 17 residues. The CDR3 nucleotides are TGTGCCAGCAGTCCCATTTATACACAGGGGGCGAACACTGAAGCTTTCTTT. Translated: CASSPIYTQGANTEAFF.

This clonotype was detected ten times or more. This CDR3 reads CASSLANSNQPQHF. CDR3 in DNA: TGTGCCAGCAGTTTAGCCAATAGCAATCAGCCCCAGCATTTT. The rearrangement joins TRBV27 to TRBJ1-5; no reliable D call. The CDR3 is 14 residues long. V lost 2 bases, J lost 0 bases, and 5 bases lay in between. Germline V gene data show CDR1 as MNHEY and CDR2 as SMNVEV (reference sequence).

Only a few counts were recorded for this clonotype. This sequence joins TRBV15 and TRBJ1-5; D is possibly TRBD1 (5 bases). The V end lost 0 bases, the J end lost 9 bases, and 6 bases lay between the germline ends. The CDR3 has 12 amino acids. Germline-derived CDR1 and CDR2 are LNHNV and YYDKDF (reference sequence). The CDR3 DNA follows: TGTGCCACCAGCAGAGAGGGGCGGCCCCAGCATTTT. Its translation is CATSREGRPQHF.

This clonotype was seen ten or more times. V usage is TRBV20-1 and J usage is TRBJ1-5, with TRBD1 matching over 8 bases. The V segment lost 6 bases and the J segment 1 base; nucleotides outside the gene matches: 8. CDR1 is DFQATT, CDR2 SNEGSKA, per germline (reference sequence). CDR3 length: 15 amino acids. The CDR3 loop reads CSARYRGMSNQPQHF. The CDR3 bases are TGCAGTGCGAGGTACAGGGGGATGAGCAATCAGCCCCAGCATTTT.

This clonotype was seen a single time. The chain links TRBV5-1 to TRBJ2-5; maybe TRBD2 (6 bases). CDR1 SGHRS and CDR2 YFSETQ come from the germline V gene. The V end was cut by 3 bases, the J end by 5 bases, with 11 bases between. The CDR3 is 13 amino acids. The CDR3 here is CASSSLASETQYF. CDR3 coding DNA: TGCGCCAGCAGCTCTCTAGCGTCGGAGACCCAGTACTTC.

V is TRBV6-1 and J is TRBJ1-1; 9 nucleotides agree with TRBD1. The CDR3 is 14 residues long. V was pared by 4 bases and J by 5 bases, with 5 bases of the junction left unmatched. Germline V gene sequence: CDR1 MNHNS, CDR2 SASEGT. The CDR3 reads CASSVGTGTTEAFF. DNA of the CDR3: TGTGCCAGCAGTGTCGGGACAGGGACTACTGAAGCTTTCTTT.

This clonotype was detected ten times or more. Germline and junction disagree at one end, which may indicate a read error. The CDR3 spells CASSQVPPSYGYTF. Written as DNA, the CDR3 is TGCGCCAGCAGCCAAGTACCACCTTCCTATGGCTACACCTTC. This chain uses TRBV7-2 with TRBJ1-2; D gene uncertain. The CDR3 consists of 14 residues. The germline gives CDR1 SGHTA, CDR2 FQGNSA.

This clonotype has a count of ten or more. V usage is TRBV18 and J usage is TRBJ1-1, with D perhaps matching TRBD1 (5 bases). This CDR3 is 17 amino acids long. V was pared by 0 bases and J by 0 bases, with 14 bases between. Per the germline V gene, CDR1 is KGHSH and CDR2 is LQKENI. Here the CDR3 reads CASSPPLGGIMNTEAFF. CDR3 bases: TGTGCCAGCTCACCACCATTGGGGGGGATTATGAACACTGAAGCTTTCTTT.

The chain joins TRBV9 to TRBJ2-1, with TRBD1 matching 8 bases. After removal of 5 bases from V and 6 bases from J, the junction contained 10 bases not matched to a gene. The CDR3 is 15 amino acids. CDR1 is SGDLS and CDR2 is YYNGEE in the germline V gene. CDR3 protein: CASSPGRGHGNEQFF. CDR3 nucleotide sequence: TGTGCCAGCAGTCCCGGCAGGGGGCATGGCAATGAGCAGTTCTTC.

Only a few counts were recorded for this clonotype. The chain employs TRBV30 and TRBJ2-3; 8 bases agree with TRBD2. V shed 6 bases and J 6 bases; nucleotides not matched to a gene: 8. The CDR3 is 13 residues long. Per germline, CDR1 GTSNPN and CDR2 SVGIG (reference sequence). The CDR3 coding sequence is TGTGCCTGCACAACGGGGGGGCCCGATACGCAGTATTTT. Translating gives CACTTGGPDTQYF.

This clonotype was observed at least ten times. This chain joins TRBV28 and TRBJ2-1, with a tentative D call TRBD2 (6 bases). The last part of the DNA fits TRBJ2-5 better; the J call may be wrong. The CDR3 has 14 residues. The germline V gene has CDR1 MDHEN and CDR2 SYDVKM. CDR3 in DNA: TGTGCCAGCAGTTCTGGGACTTCTCCAGAGACCCAGTACTTC. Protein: CASSSGTSPETQYF.